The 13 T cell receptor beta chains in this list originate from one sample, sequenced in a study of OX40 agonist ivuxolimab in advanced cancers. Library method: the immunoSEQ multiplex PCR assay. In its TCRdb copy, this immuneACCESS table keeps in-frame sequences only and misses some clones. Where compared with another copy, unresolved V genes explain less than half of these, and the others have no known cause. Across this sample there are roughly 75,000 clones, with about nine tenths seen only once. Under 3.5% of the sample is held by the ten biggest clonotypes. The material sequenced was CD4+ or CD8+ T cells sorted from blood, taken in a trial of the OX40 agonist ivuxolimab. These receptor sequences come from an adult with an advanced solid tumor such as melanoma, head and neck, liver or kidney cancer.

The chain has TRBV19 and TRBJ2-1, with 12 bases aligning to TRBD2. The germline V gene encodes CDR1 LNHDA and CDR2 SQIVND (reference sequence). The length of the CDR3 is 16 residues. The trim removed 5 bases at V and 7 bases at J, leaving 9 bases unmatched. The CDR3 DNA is TGTGCCAGTAGTGTCTCTAGCGGGGGGGCCGGGAATGAGCAGTTCTTC. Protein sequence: CASSVSSGGAGNEQFF.

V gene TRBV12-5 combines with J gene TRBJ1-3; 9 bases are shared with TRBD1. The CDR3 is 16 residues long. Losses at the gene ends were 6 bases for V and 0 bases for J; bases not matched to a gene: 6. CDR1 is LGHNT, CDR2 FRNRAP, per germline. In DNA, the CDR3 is TGTGCTAGTGGCCTTGGACAGGGGACCTCTGGAAACACCATATATTTT. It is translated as CASGLGQGTSGNTIYF.

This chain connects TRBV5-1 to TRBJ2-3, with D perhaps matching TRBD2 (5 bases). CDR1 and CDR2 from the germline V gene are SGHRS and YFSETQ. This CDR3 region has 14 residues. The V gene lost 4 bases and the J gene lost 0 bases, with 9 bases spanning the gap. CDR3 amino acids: CASSQRTSTDTQYF. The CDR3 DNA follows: TGCGCCAGCAGCCAGCGGACTAGCACAGATACGCAGTATTTT.

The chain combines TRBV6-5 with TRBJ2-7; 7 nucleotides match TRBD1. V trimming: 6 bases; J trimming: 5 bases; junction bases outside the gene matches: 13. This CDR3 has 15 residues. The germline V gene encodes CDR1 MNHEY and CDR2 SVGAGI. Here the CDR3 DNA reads TGTGCCAGCAGCCGGGACAGTCCGAGGGATGACGAGCAGTACTTC. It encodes CASSRDSPRDDEQYF.

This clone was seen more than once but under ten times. CDR3 DNA sequence: TGTGCCAGCAGAAAGGGTCCCGCCCAGCAAGAGACCCAGTACTTC. Its protein product is CASRKGPAQQETQYF. This rearrangement joins TRBV6-1 to TRBJ2-5; D unclear. V dropped 6 bases and J dropped 2 bases, with 16 bases sitting between them. The CDR3 is 15 amino acids. CDR1 is MNHNS and CDR2 is SASEGT in the germline V gene.

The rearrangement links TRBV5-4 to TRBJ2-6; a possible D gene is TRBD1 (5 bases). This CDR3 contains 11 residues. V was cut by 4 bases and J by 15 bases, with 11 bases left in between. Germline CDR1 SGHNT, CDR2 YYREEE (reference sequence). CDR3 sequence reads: CASSRTRALTF. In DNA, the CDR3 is TGTGCCAGCAGCAGGACACGAGCCCTGACTTTC. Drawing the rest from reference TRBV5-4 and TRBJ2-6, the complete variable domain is ETGVTQSPTHLIKTRGQQVTLRCSSQSGHNTVSWYQQALGQGPQFIFQYYREEENGRGNFPPRFSGLQFPNYSSELNVNALELDDSALYLCASSRTRALTFGAGSRLTVL.

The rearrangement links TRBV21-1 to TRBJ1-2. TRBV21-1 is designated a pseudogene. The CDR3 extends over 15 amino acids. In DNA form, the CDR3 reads TGTGCCAGCAGCAAAGACCGGGAGTGGGACTATGGCTACACCTTC. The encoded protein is CASSKDREWDYGYTF.

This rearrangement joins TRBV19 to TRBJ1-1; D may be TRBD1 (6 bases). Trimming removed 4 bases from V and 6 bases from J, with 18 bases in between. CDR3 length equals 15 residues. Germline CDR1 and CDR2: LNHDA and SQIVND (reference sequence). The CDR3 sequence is CASSTTGIRLAEAFF. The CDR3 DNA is TGTGCCAGTAGTACTACAGGGATTCGTCTTGCTGAAGCTTTCTTT.

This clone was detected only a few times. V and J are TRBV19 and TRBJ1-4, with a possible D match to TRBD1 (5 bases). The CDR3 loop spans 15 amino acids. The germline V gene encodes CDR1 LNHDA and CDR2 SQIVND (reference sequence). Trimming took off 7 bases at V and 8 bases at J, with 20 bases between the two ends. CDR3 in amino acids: CASKVRGAEEEKLFF. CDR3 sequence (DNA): TGTGCCAGTAAAGTCCGAGGGGCTGAGGAGGAAAAACTGTTTTTT.

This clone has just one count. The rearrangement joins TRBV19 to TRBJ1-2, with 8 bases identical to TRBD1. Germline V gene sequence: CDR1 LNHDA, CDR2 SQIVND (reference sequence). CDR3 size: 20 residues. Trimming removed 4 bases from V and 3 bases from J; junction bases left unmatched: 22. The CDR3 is CASSRGALFPTRQGYYGYTF. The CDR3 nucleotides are TGTGCCAGTAGTAGGGGAGCCCTATTCCCCACCCGACAGGGGTACTATGGCTACACCTTC.

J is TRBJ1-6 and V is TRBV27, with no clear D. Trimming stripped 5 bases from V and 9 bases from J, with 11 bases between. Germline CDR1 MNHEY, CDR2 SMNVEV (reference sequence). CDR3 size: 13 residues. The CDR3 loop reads CASSMRIGSPLHF. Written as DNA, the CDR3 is TGTGCCAGCAGTATGCGAATCGGTTCACCCCTCCACTTT.

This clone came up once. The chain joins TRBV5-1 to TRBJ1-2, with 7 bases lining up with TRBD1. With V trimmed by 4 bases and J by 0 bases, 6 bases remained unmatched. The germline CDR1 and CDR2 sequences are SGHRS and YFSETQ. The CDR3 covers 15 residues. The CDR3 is CASSPGTATNYGYTF. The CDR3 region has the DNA TGCGCCAGCAGCCCAGGGACAGCCACTAACTATGGCTACACCTTC.

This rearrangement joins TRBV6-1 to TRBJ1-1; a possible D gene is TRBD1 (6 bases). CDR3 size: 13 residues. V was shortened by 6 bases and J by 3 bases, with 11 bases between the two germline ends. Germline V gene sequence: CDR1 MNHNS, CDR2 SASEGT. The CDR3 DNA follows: TGTGCCAGCAGGAAGGACAGCTACACTGAAGCTTTCTTT. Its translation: CASRKDSYTEAFF.